Following are 6 T cell receptor beta chains from one sample sequenced in a study of CD8 T cells in ankylosing spondylitis. The study, taken as a whole, reports: It appeared that ankylosing spondylitis blood was characterized by a TCR beta motif of eight highly homologous variants.

TCRdb re-derived calls from the 5' RACE reads in MiXCR, one entry per CDR3 protein. This sample has about 480,000 distinct CDR3 sequences, with 17% found just once. Their antigen targets remain unknown. Material: blood, either unsorted or a sorted T cell fraction (not recorded which). Receptors originate from a male donor with ankylosing spondylitis.

The gene calls are TRBV28 and TRBJ2-1; TRBD1 is a possible D gene (6 bases). CDR1 is MDHEN and CDR2 is SYDVKM in the germline V gene. The CDR3 runs to 14 residues. V was pared by 5 bases and J by 6 bases, with 14 bases between. The CDR3 loop is CASSPPPGVNEQFF. The CDR3 DNA follows: TGTGCCAGCAGTCCCCCGCCAGGGGTCAATGAGCAGTTCTTC.

This clonotype was seen a few times. The chain carries TRBV7-9 and TRBJ2-1; perhaps TRBD1 as D (5 bases). V was trimmed by 0 bases and J by 12 bases, leaving 9 bases between them. CDR3 length equals 12 residues. In germline, CDR1 is SEHNR, CDR2 FQNEAQ (reference sequence). In nucleotides, the CDR3 is TGTGCCAGCAGCTTAGCGGACACTATGCAGTTCTTC. It encodes CASSLADTMQFF.

This clonotype was seen more than once but under ten times. V usage is TRBV18 and J usage is TRBJ2-1; 10 nucleotides line up with TRBD2. The CDR3 is 19 residues long. J lost 7 bases, V lost 2 bases, and 17 bases had no gene match. Germline CDR1 is KGHSH and CDR2 is LQKENI. DNA for the CDR3: TGTGCCAGCTCACCAGAGATTCCTAGCGGGAGTCGGGGACGAAATGAGCAGTTCTTC. Amino acids: CASSPEIPSGSRGRNEQFF.

The J gene is TRBJ1-1, the V gene TRBV25-1; perhaps TRBD1 as D (6 bases). CDR3 length equals 15 residues. Germline V lookup: CDR1 MGHDK, CDR2 SYGVNS. The CDR3 protein is CVISGLGGGDRGAFF. The DNA of the CDR3 is TGTGTTATTTCTGGACTAGGGGGTGGGGACCGGGGGGCTTTCTTT.

The chain has TRBV28 and TRBJ2-7, with D perhaps TRBD1 or TRBD2 (7 bases each). CDR3 size: 19 residues. Looked up from germline, CDR1 is MDHEN and CDR2 is SYDVKM. V lost 4 bases to trimming and J lost 3 bases, with 28 bases between them. CDR3 DNA sequence: TGTGCCAGCAGTTCAAACTACCGGGACAGCGGGAACCGCCTCTACGAGCAGTACTTC. Its protein product is CASSSNYRDSGNRLYEQYF.

This clonotype was observed a handful of times. The J gene is TRBJ2-1, the V gene TRBV20-1; D gene ambiguous. The CDR3 loop spans 11 amino acids. Germline V gives CDR1 DFQATT, CDR2 SNEGSKA (reference sequence). Between the trimmed V and J ends, which lost 2 bases and 12 bases, there was a span of 11 bases. The CDR3, as DNA: TGCAGTGCTAGACCCGGGTCAGTGCAGTTCTTC. This translates into CSARPGSVQFF.